This T cell receptor (beta chain) was recovered during a study of blood T cells in healthy people across ages. Only one count was recorded for this clonotype. Its antigen is unknown. A sample-barcoded 5' primer and a J-beta primer mix were used in a second PCR of roughly 7 to 11 cycles. TCRdb ran MiXCR on the 5' RACE reads and lists one entry per CDR3 protein. The table lists around 870,000 distinct CDR3 sequences, around 30% of them singletons. The CDR3 loop spans 11 amino acids. Trimming stripped 1 base from V and 4 bases from J, with 4 bases between. Germline lookup yields CDR1 SQVTM and CDR2 ANQGSEA. The study's findings and limits: Diversity figures based on one million T cells were deemed too low.

The gene calls are TRBV29-1 and TRBJ2-5, with D uncertain. Source material: blood. The source of this sequence is an elderly woman in good health. CDR3 DNA: TGCAGCGTTGAAGGGGGAGAGACCCAGTACTTC. It is translated as CSVEGGETQYF.